The 7 T cell receptor beta chains in this list originate from one sample, sequenced in a study of T cell responses to AZD1222 COVID-19 vaccine. Sequencing used immunoSEQ multiplex PCR; TCRdb keeps in-frame clones, though not all of them. The table shows approximately 150,000 clones, with about 92% occurring only once. The sequenced sample was peripheral blood, obtained on day 0 of AZD1222 vaccination. These receptors were obtained from an adult in good health.

This chain links TRBV7-9 with TRBJ2-1; TRBD2 aligns across 10 bases. Trimming at V came to 5 bases and at J to 7 bases, leaving 8 bases not matched to a gene. Germline V gene data show CDR1 as SEHNR and CDR2 as FQNEAQ (reference sequence). The CDR3 has 15 amino acids. The CDR3 sequence is CASSPLAGAENEQFF. CDR3 nucleotides: TGTGCCAGCAGCCCCCTAGCGGGAGCGGAAAATGAGCAGTTCTTC. The whole variable domain, filled in from reference TRBV7-9 and TRBJ2-1, reads DTGVSQNPRHKITKRGQNVTFRCDPISEHNRLYWYRQTLGQGPEFLTYFQNEAQLEKSRLLSDRFSAERPKGSFSTLEIQRTEQGDSAMYLCASSPLAGAENEQFFGPGTRLTVL.

J is TRBJ1-1 and V is TRBV29-1, with TRBD1 as a possible D gene (5 bases). Looked up from germline, CDR1 is SQVTM and CDR2 is ANQGSEA. V was clipped by 3 bases and J by 0 bases, with 5 bases between them. The CDR3 is made up of 12 amino acids. This CDR3 reads CSVDRVNTEAFF. The CDR3 coding sequence is TGCAGCGTTGACAGGGTGAACACTGAAGCTTTCTTT.

The chain combines TRBV4-3 with TRBJ1-2, with TRBD1 identical over 7 bases. This CDR3 comprises 21 residues. V lost 1 base, J lost 6 bases, and 26 bases stayed unmatched. Germline lookup yields CDR1 LGHNA and CDR2 YSLEER. CDR3 in amino acids: CASSQGMLPAYRGPDVHGYTF. The DNA for the CDR3 is TGCGCCAGCAGCCAAGGTATGCTCCCCGCTTATAGGGGGCCCGACGTACATGGCTACACCTTC.

This chain connects TRBV6-2 or TRBV6-3 to TRBJ2-7; 9 bases are shared with TRBD1. There are 15 residues in the CDR3. Germline CDR1 and CDR2: MNHEY and SVGEGT. J lost 7 bases, V lost 2 bases, and 9 bases had no gene match. The CDR3 DNA follows: TGTGCCAGCAGTTACGGCGGGACAGGGCGTCGAGAGCAGTACTTC. Its translation: CASSYGGTGRREQYF.

Written as DNA, the CDR3 is TGCAGTGCTAGTCAGGGGTCTAGCGGGAGCTACGAGCAGTACTTC. Translated, it gives CSASQGSSGSYEQYF. The chain recombines TRBV20-1 with TRBJ2-7; 10 bases line up with TRBD2. With V trimmed by 3 bases and J by 3 bases, 8 bases remained unmatched. CDR1 and CDR2 from the germline V gene are DFQATT and SNEGSKA (reference sequence). The CDR3 loop spans 15 amino acids.

In nucleotides, the CDR3 is TGCGCCAGCAGCCAAGGTATGTTAAGGACTGAAGCTTTCTTT. It specifies CASSQGMLRTEAFF. The chain has TRBV4-3 and TRBJ1-1; D unresolved. The CDR3 extends over 14 amino acids. V was shortened by 1 base and J by 5 bases, with 11 bases between the two germline ends. Germline CDR1 is LGHNA and CDR2 is YSLEER.

This chain joins TRBV4-1 and TRBJ1-5; 9 bases map to TRBD1. Per germline, CDR1 MGHRA and CDR2 YSYEKL. Losses at the gene ends were 6 bases for V and 7 bases for J; bases not matched to a gene: 10. The CDR3 totals 15 residues. CDR3 protein: CASSPTGTGYQPQHF. CDR3 coding DNA: TGCGCCAGCAGTCCTACCGGGACAGGGTACCAGCCCCAGCATTTT.